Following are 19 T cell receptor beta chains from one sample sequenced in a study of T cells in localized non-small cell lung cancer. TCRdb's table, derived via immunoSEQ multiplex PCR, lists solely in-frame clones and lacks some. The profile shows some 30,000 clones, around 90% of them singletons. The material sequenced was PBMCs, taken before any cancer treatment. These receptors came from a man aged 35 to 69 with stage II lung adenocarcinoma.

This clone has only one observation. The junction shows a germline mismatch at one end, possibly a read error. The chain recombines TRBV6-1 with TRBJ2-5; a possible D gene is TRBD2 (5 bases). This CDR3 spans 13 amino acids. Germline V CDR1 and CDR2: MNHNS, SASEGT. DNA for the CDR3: TGTACCAGCAGTGAAAATCGGGGAGAGACCCAGTACTTC. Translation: CTSSENRGETQYF.

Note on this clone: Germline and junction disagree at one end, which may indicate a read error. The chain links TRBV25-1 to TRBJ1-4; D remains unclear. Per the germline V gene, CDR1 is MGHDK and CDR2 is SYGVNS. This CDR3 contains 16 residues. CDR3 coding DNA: TGTGCCGGCAGTGAATCAATACGGAAAGTGGGTGAAAAACTGTTTTTT. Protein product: CAGSESIRKVGEKLFF.

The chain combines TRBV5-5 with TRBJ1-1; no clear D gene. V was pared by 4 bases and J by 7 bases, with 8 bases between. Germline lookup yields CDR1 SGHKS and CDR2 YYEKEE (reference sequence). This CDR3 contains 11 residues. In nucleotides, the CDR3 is TGTGCCAGCAGCGTGACGGGTGAAGCTTTCTTT. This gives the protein CASSVTGEAFF.

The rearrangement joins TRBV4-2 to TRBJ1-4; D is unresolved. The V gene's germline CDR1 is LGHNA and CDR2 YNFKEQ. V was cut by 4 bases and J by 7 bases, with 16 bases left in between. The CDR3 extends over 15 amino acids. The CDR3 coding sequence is TGTGCCAGCAGCCCCCGACATGGTATATCTGAAAAACTGTTTTTT. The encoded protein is CASSPRHGISEKLFF.

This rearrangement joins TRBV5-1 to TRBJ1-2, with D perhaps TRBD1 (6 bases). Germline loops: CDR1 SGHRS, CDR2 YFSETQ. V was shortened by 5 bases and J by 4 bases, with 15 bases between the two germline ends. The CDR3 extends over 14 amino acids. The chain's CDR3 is CASSTGGGPYGYTF. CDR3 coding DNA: TGCGCCAGCAGTACCGGAGGGGGGCCCTATGGCTACACCTTC.

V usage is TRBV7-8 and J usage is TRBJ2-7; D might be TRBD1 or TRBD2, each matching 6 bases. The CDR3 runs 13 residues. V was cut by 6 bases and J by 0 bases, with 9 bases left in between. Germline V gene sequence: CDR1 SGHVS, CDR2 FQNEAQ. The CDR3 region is CASRGGGSYEQYF. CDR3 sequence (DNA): TGTGCCAGCAGGGGGGGCGGCTCCTACGAGCAGTACTTC.

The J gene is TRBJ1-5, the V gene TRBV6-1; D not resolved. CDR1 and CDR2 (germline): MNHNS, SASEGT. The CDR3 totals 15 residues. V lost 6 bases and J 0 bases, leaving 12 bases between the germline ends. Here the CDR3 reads CASRQRIYSNQPQHF. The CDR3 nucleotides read TGTGCCAGCAGACAACGCATTTATAGCAATCAGCCCCAGCATTTT.

The CDR3 protein is CSVRKQGSYGYTF. In DNA form, the CDR3 reads TGCAGCGTGAGGAAACAGGGGAGCTATGGCTACACCTTC. The gene calls are TRBV29-1 and TRBJ1-2, with 7 bases that match TRBD1. J was trimmed by 4 bases and V by 6 bases; bases with no gene match: 8. Germline assignment: CDR1 SQVTM and CDR2 ANQGSEA. CDR3 length: 13 amino acids.

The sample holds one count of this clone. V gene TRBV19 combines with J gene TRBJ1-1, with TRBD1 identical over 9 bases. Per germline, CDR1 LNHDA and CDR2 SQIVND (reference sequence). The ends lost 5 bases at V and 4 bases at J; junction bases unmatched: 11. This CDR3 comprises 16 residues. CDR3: CASSVEQGALFTEAFF. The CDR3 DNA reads TGTGCCAGTAGTGTGGAACAGGGGGCGCTTTTCACTGAAGCTTTCTTT.

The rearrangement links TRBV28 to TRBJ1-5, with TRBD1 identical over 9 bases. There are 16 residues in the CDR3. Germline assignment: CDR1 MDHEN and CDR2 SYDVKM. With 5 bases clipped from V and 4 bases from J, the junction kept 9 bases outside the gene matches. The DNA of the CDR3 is TGTGCCAGCAGTACCCGGGACAGGGAATGGAATCAGCCCCAGCATTTT. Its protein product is CASSTRDREWNQPQHF.

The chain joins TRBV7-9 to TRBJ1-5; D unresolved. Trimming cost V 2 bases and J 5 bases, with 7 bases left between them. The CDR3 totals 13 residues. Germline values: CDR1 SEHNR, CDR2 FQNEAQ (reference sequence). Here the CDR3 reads CASSLTLDQPQHF. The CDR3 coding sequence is TGTGCCAGCAGCTTAACACTGGATCAGCCCCAGCATTTT.

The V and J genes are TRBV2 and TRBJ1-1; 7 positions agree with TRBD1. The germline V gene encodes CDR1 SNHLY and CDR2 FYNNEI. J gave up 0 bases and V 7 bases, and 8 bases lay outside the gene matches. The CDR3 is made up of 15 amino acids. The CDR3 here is CASNDRVVMNTEAFF. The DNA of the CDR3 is TGTGCCAGCAACGACAGGGTCGTTATGAACACTGAAGCTTTCTTT.

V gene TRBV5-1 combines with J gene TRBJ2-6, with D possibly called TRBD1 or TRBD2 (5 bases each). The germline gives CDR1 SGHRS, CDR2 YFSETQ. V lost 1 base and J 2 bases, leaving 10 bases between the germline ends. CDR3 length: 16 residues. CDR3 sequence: CASSLNGATGANVLTF. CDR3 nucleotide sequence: TGCGCCAGCAGCTTGAACGGGGCCACTGGGGCCAACGTCCTGACTTTC.

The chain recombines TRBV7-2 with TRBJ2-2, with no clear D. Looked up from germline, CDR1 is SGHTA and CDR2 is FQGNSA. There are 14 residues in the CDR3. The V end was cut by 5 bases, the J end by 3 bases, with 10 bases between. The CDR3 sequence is CASSRFDYTGELFF. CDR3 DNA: TGTGCCAGCAGCCGCTTTGACTACACCGGGGAGCTGTTTTTT.

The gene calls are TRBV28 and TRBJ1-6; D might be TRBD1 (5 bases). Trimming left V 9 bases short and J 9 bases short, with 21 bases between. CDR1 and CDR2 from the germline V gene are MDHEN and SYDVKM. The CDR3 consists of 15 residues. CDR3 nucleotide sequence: TGTGCCAGTTTCGGGCACCGGGACCTCGTTTCACCCCTCCACTTT. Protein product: CASFGHRDLVSPLHF.

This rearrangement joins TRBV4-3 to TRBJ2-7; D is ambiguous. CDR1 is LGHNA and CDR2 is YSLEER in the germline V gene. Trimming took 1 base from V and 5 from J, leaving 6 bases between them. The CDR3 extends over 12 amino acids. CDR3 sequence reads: CASSQGNDEQYF. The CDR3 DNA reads TGCGCCAGCAGCCAAGGGAACGACGAGCAGTACTTC.

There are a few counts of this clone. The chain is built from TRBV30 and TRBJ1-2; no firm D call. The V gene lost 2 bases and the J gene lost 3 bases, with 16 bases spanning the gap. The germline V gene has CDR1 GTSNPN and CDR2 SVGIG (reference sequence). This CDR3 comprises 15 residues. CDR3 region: CAWSSLFKSDYGYTF. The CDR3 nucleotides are TGTGCCTGGAGTTCCCTGTTTAAGTCTGACTATGGCTACACCTTC.

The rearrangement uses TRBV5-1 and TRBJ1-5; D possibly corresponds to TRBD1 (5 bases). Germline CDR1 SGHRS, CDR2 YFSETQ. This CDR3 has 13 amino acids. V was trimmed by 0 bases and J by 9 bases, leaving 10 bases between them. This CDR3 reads CASSLEGDRPQHF. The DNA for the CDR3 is TGCGCCAGCAGCTTGGAAGGGGATCGGCCCCAGCATTTT. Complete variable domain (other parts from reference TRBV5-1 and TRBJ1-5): KAGVTQTPRYLIKTRGQQVTLSCSPISGHRSVSWYQQTPGQGLQFLFEYFSETQRNKGNFPGRFSGRQFSNSRSEMNVSTLELGDSALYLCASSLEGDRPQHFGDGTRLSIL.

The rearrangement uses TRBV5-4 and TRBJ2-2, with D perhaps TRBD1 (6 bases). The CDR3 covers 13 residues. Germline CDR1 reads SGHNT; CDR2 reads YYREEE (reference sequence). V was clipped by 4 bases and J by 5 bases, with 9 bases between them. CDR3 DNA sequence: TGTGCCAGCAGCACCGACAGGACCGGGGAGCTGTTTTTT. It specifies CASSTDRTGELFF.